This TCR beta chain was identified during a study of blood T cell repertoires in COVID-19. About the research overall: PBMCs, B-cell-depleted T cells, or T cells provided the cDNA or gDNA that made up the material.

Per the original data handling: Estimated nucleated cell counts came from reference gene primer amplification. Measured with immunoSEQ multiplex PCR; TCRdb has only the in-frame clones, and not every one. That table gives V, J and clone size, and the DNA gave D and trimming. The table shows about 190,000 clones, with roughly 82% occurring only once. Everyone who took part was roughly 18 to 89 years old, and they came from 20 to 25 US areas. Clinical history as reported by participants underpinned cohort assignment. V was cut by 0 bases and J by 7 bases, with 6 bases left in between. CDR1 and CDR2 (germline): LGHDT, YNNKEL (reference sequence). CDR3 length: 12 amino acids.

Specimen: PBMCs or T cells enriched from blood (not recorded which). The chain employs TRBV3-1 (or the pseudogene TRBV3-2) and TRBJ1-1; a weak D match, TRBD1 (5 bases). The clonotype was recovered from a man between 40 and 49 years old with acute COVID-19. The CDR3 here is CASSQDRVEAFF. CDR3 DNA: TGTGCCAGCAGCCAAGACAGGGTTGAAGCTTTCTTT.